Included here is one TCR beta chain sequence, with context. PCR employed 60 Vbeta and 13 Jbeta primers. Some clones are missing from TCRdb's copy, which holds only in-frame ones; the method was immunoSEQ multiplex PCR. The table records around 110,000 clones, 50% to 65% of them present only once. The data stem from a study of cytomegalovirus exposure and HLA in healthy donors. The CDR3 is 14 residues long. Germline CDR1 reads SGHNT; CDR2 reads YYREEE (reference sequence). With 3 bases clipped from V and 5 bases from J, the junction kept 7 bases outside the gene matches. The source material was PBMCs. The receptor was isolated from a woman between 40 and 50 years old in good health and CMV-seropositive. The rearrangement joins TRBV5-4 to TRBJ2-5, with 7 bases lining up with TRBD1. The CDR3 DNA reads as TGTGCCAGCAGCTCCCGACAGGGTCGGGAGACCCAGTACTTC. Protein: CASSSRQGRETQYF. Full variable domain (remainder filled in from reference TRBV5-4 and TRBJ2-5): ETGVTQSPTHLIKTRGQQVTLRCSSQSGHNTVSWYQQALGQGPQFIFQYYREEENGRGNFPPRFSGLQFPNYSSELNVNALELDDSALYLCASSSRQGRETQYFGPGTRLLVL.